This TCR beta chain was sequenced during a study of cytomegalovirus exposure and HLA in healthy donors. The PCR employed 60 Vbeta primers together with 13 Jbeta primers. Clones were sequenced by immunoSEQ multiplex PCR, and TCRdb holds only the in-frame ones, with some missing. The data contain 200,000 to 250,000 clones, approximately 70% of them seen just once; the ten biggest clones take up around 3%. The sample consisted of PBMCs. The sequence was collected from a man in his forties or fifties in good health and CMV-seropositive.

CDR3 protein: CASSQPLQGAKYGYTF. The CDR3 DNA reads TGTGCCAGCAGCCAACCCTTACAGGGGGCAAAATATGGCTACACCTTC. The genes are TRBV4-2 and TRBJ1-2, with 9 bases fitting TRBD1. This CDR3 has 16 residues. CDR1 is LGHNA and CDR2 is YNFKEQ in the germline V gene. Trimming at V came to 2 bases and at J to 5 bases, leaving 9 bases not matched to a gene.